A selection of T cell receptor beta chains follows, all from one sample in a study of early T cells in non-severe SARS-CoV-2 infection. In TCRdb, the 5' RACE reads were re-called with MiXCR into one record per CDR3 protein. The sample shows more than 65,000 distinct CDR3 sequences, approximately 13% of them seen only once. Input material: whole blood. Every receptor here comes from an adult who was a healthcare worker with PCR-confirmed SARS-CoV-2 infection or an uninfected control (not recorded which). Each CDR3 is given with its conserved first and last residue. The D gene is left open where the match is weak. The size field is filled for only some rows; it gives once, few, many or a size class.

cdr3_aa,cdr3_nt,clone_size,d_call,j_call,v_call
CASSGLRDVGSGANVLTF,TGTGCCAGCAGTGGCCTCCGGGACGTAGGCTCTGGGGCCAACGTCCTGACTTTC,many,.,TRBJ2-6,TRBV27
CASSQGMSGNQPQHF,TGCGCCAGCAGCCAAGGGATGTCGGGCAATCAGCCCCAGCATTTT,many,.,TRBJ1-5,TRBV4-3
CASSKGSAADYGYTF,TGTGCCAGCAGCAAAGGTTCAGCGGCCGACTATGGCTACACCTTC,few,.,TRBJ1-2,TRBV5-4
CASNPPDGTASYGYTF,TGTGCCAGCAACCCACCCGACGGGACAGCCAGCTATGGCTACACCTTC,few,TRBD1,TRBJ1-2,TRBV6-2/TRBV6-3
CASSDLGLNF,TGTGCCAGCAGTGACCTGGGACTAAACTTC,.,TRBD2,TRBJ2-7,TRBV6-1
CASSLAAGVNEQFF,TGCGCCAGCAGCTTGGCGGCGGGAGTAAATGAGCAGTTCTTC,once,TRBD2,TRBJ2-1,TRBV5-1
CASSQGPSDYGYTF,TGCGCCAGCAGCCAGGGACCCTCCGACTATGGCTACACCTTC,.,.,TRBJ1-2,TRBV4-1
CASRGQGPGELFF,TGTGCCAGCAGGGGACAGGGTCCCGGGGAGCTGTTTTTT,many,TRBD1,TRBJ2-2,TRBV2
CASSGGARSYNEQFF,TGTGCCAGCAGCGGGGGGGCTCGCTCCTACAATGAGCAGTTCTTC,many,.,TRBJ2-1,TRBV7-9
CSVLASNEQFF,TGCAGCGTACTAGCAAGCAATGAGCAGTTCTTC,many,.,TRBJ2-1,TRBV29-1
CASSLGASGANVLTF,TGCGCCAGCAGCTTGGGGGCCTCTGGGGCCAACGTCCTGACTTTC,many,.,TRBJ2-6,TRBV5-1
CASSQATGELFF,TGCGCCAGCAGCCAGGCGACCGGGGAGCTGTTTTTT,many,.,TRBJ2-2,TRBV4-3
CASSPLFLSENTEAFF,TGTGCCAGCTCACCATTGTTCCTTTCTGAGAACACTGAAGCTTTCTTT,many,.,TRBJ1-1,TRBV18
CASSSVAGAGTDTQYF,TGTGCCAGCAGTTCTGTAGCGGGAGCAGGCACAGATACGCAGTATTTT,many,TRBD2,TRBJ2-3,TRBV28
CASSSKLTFGTGVAFF,TGTGCCAGCAGTTCCAAGTTGACCTTCGGGACAGGGGTAGCTTTCTTT,.,TRBD1,TRBJ1-1,TRBV6-5
CASSRARTGNTEAFF,TGTGCCAGCAGTCGGGCGCGGACGGGGAACACTGAAGCTTTCTTT,few,.,TRBJ1-1,TRBV12-3/TRBV12-4
CASRTTGYEQYF,TGTGCCAGCAGGACCACAGGGTACGAGCAGTACTTC,many,.,TRBJ2-7,TRBV25-1
CAISATSGRVYEQFF,TGTGCCATCAGTGCGACTAGCGGGAGGGTCTATGAGCAGTTCTTC,many,TRBD2,TRBJ2-1,TRBV10-3
CSVVGLESADTQYF,TGCAGCGTCGTGGGACTAGAGAGTGCAGATACGCAGTATTTT,.,TRBD2,TRBJ2-3,TRBV29-1
CARGGLTDTQYF,TGTGCCAGGGGCGGGCTCACAGATACGCAGTATTTT,many,.,TRBJ2-3,TRBV21-1
CASSLSDYQGEQFF,TGTGCCAGCAGCTTATCTGATTACCAGGGTGAGCAGTTCTTC,.,.,TRBJ2-1,TRBV7-2
CAWSVGVPSNQPQHF,TGTGCCTGGAGTGTGGGAGTCCCTAGCAATCAGCCCCAGCATTTT,.,.,TRBJ1-5,TRBV30
CASSVGTSGEETQYF,TGTGCCAGCAGCGTGGGGACTAGCGGAGAGGAGACCCAGTACTTC,.,TRBD2,TRBJ2-5,TRBV9
CASSYSSREWTGELFF,TGTGCCAGCAGTTACTCTTCCAGGGAGTGGACCGGGGAGCTGTTTTTT,.,.,TRBJ2-2,TRBV6-2/TRBV6-3
CASRQGETQYF,TGTGCCAGCAGGCAGGGCGAGACCCAGTACTTC,.,.,TRBJ2-5,TRBV12-3/TRBV12-4
CASIAPGAIYSPLHF,TGTGCCAGCATTGCACCGGGAGCAATCTATTCACCCCTCCACTTT,many,.,TRBJ1-6,TRBV6-1
CASSLVASETQYF,TGTGCCAGCAGTTTAGTAGCGAGCGAGACCCAGTACTTC,many,.,TRBJ2-5,TRBV12-3/TRBV12-4
CASSLIGGHLFF,TGCGCCAGCAGCTTGATCGGAGGGCATCTGTTCTTC,.,.,TRBJ2-1,TRBV5-1
CSASKSGGAADTQYF,TGCAGTGCTAGTAAGAGCGGGGGGGCAGCAGATACGCAGTATTTT,.,TRBD2,TRBJ2-3,TRBV20-1
CATRGDRESYNEQFF,TGTGCCACCAGAGGGGACAGGGAGTCCTACAATGAGCAGTTCTTC,many,TRBD1,TRBJ2-1,TRBV24-1
CASSRRRTPLHF,TGTGCCAGCAGCCGCCGGAGGACACCCCTCCACTTT,.,.,TRBJ1-6,TRBV21-1
CASTPDSRNEKLFF,TGTGCCAGTACCCCGGACAGCCGAAATGAAAAACTGTTTTTT,many,.,TRBJ1-4,TRBV19
CASSLGHHEETQYF,TGCGCCAGCAGCTTGGGGCATCACGAAGAGACCCAGTACTTC,.,.,TRBJ2-5,TRBV5-1
CASSQRDRVHEQYF,TGCGCCAGCAGCCAGCGGGACAGGGTGCACGAGCAGTACTTC,few,TRBD1,TRBJ2-7,TRBV4-1
CAGSGGTDTQYF,TGTGCCGGCTCGGGGGGCACAGATACGCAGTATTTT,many,.,TRBJ2-3,TRBV12-3/TRBV12-4
CASSSPMGNDNEQFF,TGTGCCAGCAGCTCCCCGATGGGTAACGACAATGAGCAGTTCTTC,many,.,TRBJ2-1,TRBV6-6
CASETGEETQYF,TGTGCCAGCGAGACAGGCGAAGAGACCCAGTACTTC,many,.,TRBJ2-5,TRBV27
CASSWGWDRSQETQYF,TGTGCCAGCAGCTGGGGGTGGGACAGAAGCCAAGAGACCCAGTACTTC,.,TRBD1,TRBJ2-5,TRBV11-2
CASSAYLLTGNEQFF,TGTGCCAGTAGTGCATACCTCCTGACAGGCAATGAGCAGTTCTTC,many,.,TRBJ2-1,TRBV19